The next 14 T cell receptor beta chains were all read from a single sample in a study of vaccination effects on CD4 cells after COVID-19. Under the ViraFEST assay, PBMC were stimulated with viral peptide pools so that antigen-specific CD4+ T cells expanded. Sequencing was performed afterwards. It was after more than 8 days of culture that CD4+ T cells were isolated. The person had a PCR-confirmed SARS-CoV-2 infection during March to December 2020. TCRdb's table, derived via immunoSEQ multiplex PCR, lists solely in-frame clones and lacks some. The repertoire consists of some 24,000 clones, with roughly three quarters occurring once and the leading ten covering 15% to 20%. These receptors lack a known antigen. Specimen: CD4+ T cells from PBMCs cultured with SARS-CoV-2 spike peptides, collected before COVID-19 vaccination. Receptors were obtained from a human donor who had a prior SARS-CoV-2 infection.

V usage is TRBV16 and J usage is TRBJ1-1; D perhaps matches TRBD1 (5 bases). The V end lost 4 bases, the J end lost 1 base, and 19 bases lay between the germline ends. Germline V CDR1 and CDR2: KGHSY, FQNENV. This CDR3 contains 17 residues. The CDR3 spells CASSRNAIGGWNTEAFF. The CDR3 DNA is TGTGCCAGCAGCCGCAATGCCATCGGGGGGTGGAACACTGAAGCTTTCTTT.

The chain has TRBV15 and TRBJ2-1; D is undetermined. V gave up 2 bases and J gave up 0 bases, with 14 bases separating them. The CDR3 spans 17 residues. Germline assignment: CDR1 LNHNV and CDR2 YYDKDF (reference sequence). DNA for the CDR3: TGTGCCACCAGCAGACCCCTGGCGGCCAGCTCCTACAATGAGCAGTTCTTC. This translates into CATSRPLAASSYNEQFF. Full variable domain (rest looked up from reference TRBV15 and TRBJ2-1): DAMVIQNPRYQVTQFGKPVTLSCSQTLNHNVMYWYQQKSSQAPKLLFHYYDKDFNNEADTPDNFQSRRPNTSFCFLDIRSPGLGDTAMYLCATSRPLAASSYNEQFFGPGTRLTVL.

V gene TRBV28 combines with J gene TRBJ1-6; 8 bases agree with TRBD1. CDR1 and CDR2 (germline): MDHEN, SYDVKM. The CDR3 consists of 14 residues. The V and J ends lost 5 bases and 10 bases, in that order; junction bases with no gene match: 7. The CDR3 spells CASSMDRADSPLHF. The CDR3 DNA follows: TGTGCCAGCAGTATGGACAGGGCGGACTCACCCCTCCACTTT. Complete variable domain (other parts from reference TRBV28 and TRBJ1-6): DVKVTQSSRYLVKRTGEKVFLECVQDMDHENMFWYRQDPGLGLRLIYFSYDVKMKEKGDIPEGYSVSREKKERFSLILESASTNQTSMYLCASSMDRADSPLHFGNGTRLTVT.

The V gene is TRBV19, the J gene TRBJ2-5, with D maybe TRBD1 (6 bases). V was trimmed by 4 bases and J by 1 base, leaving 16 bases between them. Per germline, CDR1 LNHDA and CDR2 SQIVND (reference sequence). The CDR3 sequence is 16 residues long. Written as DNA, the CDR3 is TGTGCCAGTAGTACCCCCAGGGGTGAGACCCAAGAGACCCAGTACTTC. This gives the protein CASSTPRGETQETQYF.

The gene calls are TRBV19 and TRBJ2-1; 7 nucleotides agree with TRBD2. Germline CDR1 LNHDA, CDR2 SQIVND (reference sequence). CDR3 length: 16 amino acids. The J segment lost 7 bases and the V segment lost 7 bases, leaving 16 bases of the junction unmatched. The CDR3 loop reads CASTPRSGLGQNEQFF. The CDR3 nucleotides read TGTGCCAGTACCCCAAGATCCGGACTAGGCCAAAATGAGCAGTTCTTC.

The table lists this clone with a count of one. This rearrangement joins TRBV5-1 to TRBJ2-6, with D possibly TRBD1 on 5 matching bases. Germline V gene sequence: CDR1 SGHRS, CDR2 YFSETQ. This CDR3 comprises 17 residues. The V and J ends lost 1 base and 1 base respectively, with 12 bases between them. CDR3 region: CASSLYARASGANVLTF. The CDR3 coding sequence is TGCGCCAGCAGCTTGTATGCCAGGGCGTCTGGGGCCAACGTCCTGACTTTC. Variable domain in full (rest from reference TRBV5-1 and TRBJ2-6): KAGVTQTPRYLIKTRGQQVTLSCSPISGHRSVSWYQQTPGQGLQFLFEYFSETQRNKGNFPGRFSGRQFSNSRSEMNVSTLELGDSALYLCASSLYARASGANVLTFGAGSRLTVL.

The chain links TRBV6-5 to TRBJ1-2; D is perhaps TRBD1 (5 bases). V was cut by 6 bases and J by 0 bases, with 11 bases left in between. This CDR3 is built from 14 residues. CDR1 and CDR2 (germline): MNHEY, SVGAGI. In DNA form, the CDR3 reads TGTGCCAGCAGCGATCCGACAGCTAACTATGGCTACACCTTC. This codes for CASSDPTANYGYTF.

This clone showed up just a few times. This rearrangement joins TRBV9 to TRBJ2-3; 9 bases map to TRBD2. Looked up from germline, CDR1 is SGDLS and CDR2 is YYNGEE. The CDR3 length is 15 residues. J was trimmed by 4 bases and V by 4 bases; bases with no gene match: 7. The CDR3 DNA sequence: TGTGCCAGCAGCTTTAGCGGGGGAGGCTCAGATACGCAGTATTTT. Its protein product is CASSFSGGGSDTQYF. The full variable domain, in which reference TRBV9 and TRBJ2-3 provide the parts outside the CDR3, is DSGVTQTPKHLITATGQRVTLRCSPRSGDLSVYWYQQSLDQGLQFLIQYYNGEERAKGNILERFSAQQFPDLHSELNLSSLELGDSALYFCASSFSGGGSDTQYFGPGTRLTVL.

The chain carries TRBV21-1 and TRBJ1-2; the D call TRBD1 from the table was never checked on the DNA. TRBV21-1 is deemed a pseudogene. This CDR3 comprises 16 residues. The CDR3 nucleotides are TGTGCCAGCAGCAACCTATGGGACAGATTAAACTATGGCTACACCTTC. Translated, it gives CASSNLWDRLNYGYTF.

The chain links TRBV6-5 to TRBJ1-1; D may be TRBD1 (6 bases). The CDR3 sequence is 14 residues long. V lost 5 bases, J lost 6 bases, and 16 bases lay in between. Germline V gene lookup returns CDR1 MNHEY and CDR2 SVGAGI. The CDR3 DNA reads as TGTGCCAGCAGTAAACAGGGATTGATCGCTGAAGCTTTCTTT. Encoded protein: CASSKQGLIAEAFF.

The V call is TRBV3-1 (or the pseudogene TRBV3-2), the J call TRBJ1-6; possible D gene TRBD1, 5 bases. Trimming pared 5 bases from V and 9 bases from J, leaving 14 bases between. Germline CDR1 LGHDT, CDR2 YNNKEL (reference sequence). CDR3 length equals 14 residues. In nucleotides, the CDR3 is TGTGCCAGCAGCTCCGGGGACGGGGGTTCACCCCTCCACTTT. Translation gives CASSSGDGGSPLHF.

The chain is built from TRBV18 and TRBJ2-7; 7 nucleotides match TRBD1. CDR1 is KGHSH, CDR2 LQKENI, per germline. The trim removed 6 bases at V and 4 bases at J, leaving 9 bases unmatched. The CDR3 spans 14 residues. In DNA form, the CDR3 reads TGTGCCAGCTCGGCCGACTTACAGGGGTACGAGCAGTACTTC. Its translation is CASSADLQGYEQYF.

The CDR3 region is CASSLDGGATDTQYF. The CDR3 region has the DNA TGTGCCAGCAGTTTAGACGGGGGGGCCACAGATACGCAGTATTTT. V and J are TRBV27 and TRBJ2-3; 8 bases map to TRBD2. The CDR3 extends over 15 amino acids. V shed 2 bases and J 2 bases; nucleotides not matched to a gene: 3. Per the germline V gene, CDR1 is MNHEY and CDR2 is SMNVEV (reference sequence).

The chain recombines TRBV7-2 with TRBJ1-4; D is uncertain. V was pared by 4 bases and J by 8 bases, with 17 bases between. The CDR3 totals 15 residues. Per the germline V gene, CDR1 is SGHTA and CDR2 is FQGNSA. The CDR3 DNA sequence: TGTGCCAGCAGCTCACGACAATGGGTTGGAGAAAAACTGTTTTTT. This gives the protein CASSSRQWVGEKLFF. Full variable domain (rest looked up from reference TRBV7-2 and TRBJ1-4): GAGVSQSPSNKVTEKGKDVELRCDPISGHTALYWYRQSLGQGLEFLIYFQGNSAPDKSGLPSDRFSAERTGGSVSTLTIQRTQQEDSAVYLCASSSRQWVGEKLFFGSGTQLSVL.